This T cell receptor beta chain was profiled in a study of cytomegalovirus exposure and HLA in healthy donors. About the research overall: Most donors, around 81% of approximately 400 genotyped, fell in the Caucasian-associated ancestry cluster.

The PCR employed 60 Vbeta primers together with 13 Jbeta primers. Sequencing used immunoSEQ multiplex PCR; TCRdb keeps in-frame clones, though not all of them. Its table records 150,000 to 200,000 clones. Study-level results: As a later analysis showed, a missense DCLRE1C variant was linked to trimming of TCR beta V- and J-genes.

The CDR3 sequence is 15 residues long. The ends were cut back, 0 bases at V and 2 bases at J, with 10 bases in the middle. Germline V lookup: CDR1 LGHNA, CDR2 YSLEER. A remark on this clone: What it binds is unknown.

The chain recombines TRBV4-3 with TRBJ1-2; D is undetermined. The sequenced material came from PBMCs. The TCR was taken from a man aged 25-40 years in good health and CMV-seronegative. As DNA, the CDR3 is TGCGCCAGCAGCCAAGAAGGTTCGGGAAACTATGGCTACACCTTC. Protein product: CASSQEGSGNYGYTF.